Shown below are 22 T cell receptor beta chains from a single sample sequenced in a study of T cells in Graves' hyperthyroidism and ophthalmopathy. Researchers took RNA transcripts and amplified the TCR beta CDR3 regions from them. The primer set for the first-round RT-PCR of the TCR CDR3 was HTBI. In TCRdb, the multiplex PCR reads were re-called with MiXCR into one record per CDR3 protein. This table has about 710,000 distinct CDR3 sequences, 16% appearing once. Sequenced material: blood. Every receptor here comes from a young man with Graves' hyperthyroidism.

This clonotype was recorded many times. This sequence joins TRBV28 and TRBJ1-5; 7 nucleotides align to TRBD1. The ends lost 5 bases at V and 2 bases at J; junction bases unmatched: 9. This CDR3 is built from 16 residues. Germline V gives CDR1 MDHEN, CDR2 SYDVKM. CDR3 loop: CASSPPTGIGNQPQHF. The DNA of the CDR3 is TGTGCCAGCAGTCCACCGACAGGGATCGGCAATCAGCCCCAGCATTTT.

This sequence joins TRBV6-1 and TRBJ2-2; TRBD2 might be the D (5 bases). Germline V gene data show CDR1 as MNHNS and CDR2 as SASEGT. The CDR3 runs 14 residues. Deletions cut 10 bases from V and 3 bases from J, with 15 bases between. The CDR3 DNA follows: TGTGCCATCGCCCCTGGGAGTTACACCGGGGAGCTGTTTTTT. Translation: CAIAPGSYTGELFF.

This clonotype was seen more than once but under ten times. The rearrangement uses TRBV25-1 and TRBJ2-7; no clear D. CDR3 length: 12 residues. Germline V lookup: CDR1 MGHDK, CDR2 SYGVNS. Trimming removed 1 base from V and 7 bases from J, with 8 bases in between. The CDR3 region has the DNA TGTGCCAGCAGTGAATCCTTTGGGGAGCAGTACTTC. It codes for CASSESFGEQYF.

This clonotype was seen a handful of times. J is TRBJ2-1 and V is TRBV5-4; D possibly corresponds to TRBD1 (8 bases). The germline V gene encodes CDR1 SGHNT and CDR2 YYREEE (reference sequence). The germline V and J ends were trimmed by 0 bases and 14 bases, with 21 bases remaining between them. The CDR3 totals 15 residues. CDR3 residues: CASSLVQGGTGAEFF. The DNA for the CDR3 is TGTGCCAGCAGCTTGGTACAGGGGGGGACGGGAGCAGAGTTCTTC.

There are a few counts of this clonotype. The chain employs TRBV4-1 and TRBJ2-1; 7 bases are shared with TRBD2. CDR1 is MGHRA, CDR2 YSYEKL, per germline. CDR3 size: 17 residues. The trim removed 0 bases at V and 2 bases at J, leaving 7 bases unmatched. The CDR3 here is CASSQDPGGGPYNEQFF. CDR3 bases: TGCGCCAGCAGCCAAGATCCGGGAGGAGGGCCCTACAATGAGCAGTTCTTC.

A note on this clonotype: A much more abundant neighbour one base away suggests this may be a read error. The gene calls are TRBV18 and TRBJ2-3; D is unresolved. V lost 6 bases and J lost 4, with 14 bases in between. Germline V gene lookup returns CDR1 KGHSH and CDR2 LQKENI. The CDR3 totals 14 residues. The CDR3 DNA reads as TGTGCCAGCTCGGCGATAGTGGACCCAGATACGCAGTATTTT. As protein: CASSAIVDPDTQYF.

The genes are TRBV28 and TRBJ2-7; D remains ambiguous. The CDR3 covers 12 residues. Trimming cost V 8 bases and J 3 bases, with 11 bases left between them. Germline CDR1 MDHEN, CDR2 SYDVKM. DNA for the CDR3: TGTGCCAGCGGTAGATCGGGCTACGAGCAGTACTTC. Translating gives CASGRSGYEQYF.

This clonotype was seen at least ten times. This rearrangement joins TRBV7-2 to TRBJ1-6, with D tentatively TRBD1 (5 bases). Germline V gene sequence: CDR1 SGHTA, CDR2 FQGNSA. Trimming took off 1 base at V and 10 bases at J, with 11 bases between the two ends. This CDR3 spans 14 amino acids. CDR3 nucleotides: TGTGCCAGCAGCTTAGACGGGGGAGGATCACCCCTCCACTTT. Amino acid sequence: CASSLDGGGSPLHF.

This clonotype showed up just a few times. The chain employs TRBV27 and TRBJ2-7; tentative D call: TRBD1 (6 bases). The germline CDR1 and CDR2 sequences are MNHEY and SMNVEV (reference sequence). This CDR3 contains 15 residues. Trimming stripped 3 bases from V and 6 bases from J, with 18 bases between. CDR3 sequence reads: CASSLFNSQGSEQYF. CDR3 sequence (DNA): TGTGCCAGCAGTTTGTTCAACTCACAGGGTTCCGAGCAGTACTTC.

The chain is built from TRBV2 and TRBJ2-4; possibly TRBD1 for D (5 bases). V dropped 2 bases and J dropped 6 bases, with 14 bases sitting between them. The length of the CDR3 is 15 residues. The germline gives CDR1 SNHLY, CDR2 FYNNEI. The CDR3 reads CASSEMGPASNIQYF. The CDR3 DNA reads as TGTGCCAGCAGTGAAATGGGGCCCGCTTCAAACATTCAGTACTTC.

The chain couples TRBV7-3 to TRBJ2-1, with 7 nucleotides matching TRBD2. The CDR3 runs to 15 residues. The V and J ends lost 3 bases and 5 bases, in that order; junction bases with no gene match: 7. Germline V lookup: CDR1 SGHTA, CDR2 FQGTGA. The CDR3, as DNA: TGTGCCAGCAGCTTGACCCCGGGACTAAACAATGAGCAGTTCTTC. Its protein product is CASSLTPGLNNEQFF.

This clonotype was seen a few times. This chain links TRBV12-3 or TRBV12-4 with TRBJ2-2, with D unclear. The CDR3 length is 14 residues. V was shortened by 3 bases and J by 6 bases, with 11 bases between the two germline ends. Written as DNA, the CDR3 is TGTGCCAGCAGTTTCGGGCAGGCGTCCGGGGAGCTGTTTTTT. Translation gives CASSFGQASGELFF.

This clonotype occurred many times. The chain employs TRBV20-1 and TRBJ2-5; D call uncertain. CDR3 size: 10 residues. Germline V gene sequence: CDR1 DFQATT, CDR2 SNEGSKA (reference sequence). The V end lost 7 bases, the J end lost 7 bases, and 10 bases lay between the germline ends. The CDR3 nucleotides are TGCAGTGTCGCTGATGGGACCCAGTACTTC. Encoded protein: CSVADGTQYF.

V gene TRBV20-1 combines with J gene TRBJ2-3; D is uncertain. The CDR3 runs 12 residues. The V end was cut by 5 bases, the J end by 4 bases, with 10 bases between. The germline V gene encodes CDR1 DFQATT and CDR2 SNEGSKA (reference sequence). The CDR3 protein is CSARLLSDTQYF. The CDR3 DNA reads as TGCAGTGCTCGGCTATTGTCAGATACGCAGTATTTT.

This clonotype was picked up many times. The CDR3 region is CSVVRTAGNEQFF. CDR3 nucleotide sequence: TGCAGCGTTGTCCGGACCGCTGGCAATGAGCAGTTCTTC. The chain couples TRBV29-1 to TRBJ2-1; the D is unclear. This CDR3 has 13 amino acids. Trimming shortened V by 4 bases and J by 6 bases, and 13 bases separated the two germline ends. Germline V gives CDR1 SQVTM, CDR2 ANQGSEA.

This clonotype was counted at least ten times. The CDR3 nucleotides read TGTGCCAGCAGTTATCTAGCGGGAGGGAGCACAGATACGCAGTATTTT. Protein: CASSYLAGGSTDTQYF. The chain joins TRBV27 to TRBJ2-3; 12 positions match TRBD2. This CDR3 spans 16 amino acids. Germline lookup yields CDR1 MNHEY and CDR2 SMNVEV (reference sequence). After removal of 4 bases from V and 0 bases from J, the junction contained 2 bases not matched to a gene.

The V gene is TRBV20-1, the J gene TRBJ2-1; possibly TRBD2 for D (5 bases). V was trimmed by 2 bases and J by 13 bases, leaving 18 bases between them. Germline assignment: CDR1 DFQATT and CDR2 SNEGSKA (reference sequence). CDR3 length: 13 amino acids. The DNA for the CDR3 is TGCAGTGCTAGAATTCCGGCCAGCGGACTTCAGTTCTTC. Amino acids: CSARIPASGLQFF.

V and J are TRBV2 and TRBJ2-7; 7 positions match TRBD2. Trimming removed 8 bases from V and 2 bases from J; junction bases left unmatched: 3. The CDR3 runs 12 residues. Germline CDR1 and CDR2: SNHLY and FYNNEI. This CDR3 reads CASGRVPYEQYF. CDR3 DNA: TGTGCCAGCGGGAGGGTGCCCTACGAGCAGTACTTC.

The chain has TRBV9 and TRBJ2-7; D is possibly TRBD1 (5 bases). This CDR3 comprises 13 residues. Per the germline V gene, CDR1 is SGDLS and CDR2 is YYNGEE. V was pared by 3 bases and J by 5 bases, with 12 bases between. CDR3 loop: CASSAGIADEQYF. The CDR3 bases are TGTGCCAGCAGCGCAGGGATTGCAGACGAGCAGTACTTC.

The sample holds many counts of this clonotype. The chain is built from TRBV29-1 and TRBJ2-3, with 8 bases identical to TRBD1. This CDR3 region has 13 residues. Germline V gene data show CDR1 as SQVTM and CDR2 as ANQGSEA. The V segment lost 7 bases and the J segment 2 bases; nucleotides outside the gene matches: 5. The CDR3, as DNA: TGCAGCGCTACAGGGGGGACCACAGATACGCAGTATTTT. Protein: CSATGGTTDTQYF.

Points on this clonotype: This clone may be a read error of a much larger clone one base away. The chain uses TRBV7-9 and TRBJ2-3, with D unclear. Germline V lookup: CDR1 SEHNR, CDR2 FQNEAQ (reference sequence). The CDR3 extends over 13 amino acids. CDR3 bases: TGTGCCAACAGCGAGATGCCTCAGGATACGCAGTATTTT. Residues: CANSEMPQDTQYF.

Ten or more counts support this clonotype. This rearrangement joins TRBV6-2 or TRBV6-3 to TRBJ2-3; D ambiguous. This CDR3 comprises 13 residues. The V end was cut by 6 bases, the J end by 6 bases, with 13 bases between. The germline gives CDR1 MNHEY, CDR2 SVGEGT. The CDR3 sequence is CASRTTDLDTQYF. The CDR3 DNA follows: TGTGCCAGCAGAACGACGGACCTGGATACGCAGTATTTT.